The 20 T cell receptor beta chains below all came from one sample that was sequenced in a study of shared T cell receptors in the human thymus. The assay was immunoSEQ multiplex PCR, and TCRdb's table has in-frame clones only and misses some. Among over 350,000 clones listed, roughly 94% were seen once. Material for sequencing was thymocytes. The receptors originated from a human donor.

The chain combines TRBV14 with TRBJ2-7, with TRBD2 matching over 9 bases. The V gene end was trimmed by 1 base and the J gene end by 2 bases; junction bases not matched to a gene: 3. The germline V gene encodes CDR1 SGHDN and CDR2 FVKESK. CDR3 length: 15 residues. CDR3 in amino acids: CASSQGLAEPYEQYF. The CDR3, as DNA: TGTGCCAGCAGCCAAGGACTAGCGGAACCCTACGAGCAGTACTTC.

The CDR3, as DNA: TGCGCCAGCAGCCATCCTACTAGCGGGAGCTCCTACAATGAGCAGTTCTTC. Protein product: CASSHPTSGSSYNEQFF. The gene calls are TRBV5-1 and TRBJ2-1; 11 nucleotides agree with TRBD2. This CDR3 has 17 residues. Germline V gene sequence: CDR1 SGHRS, CDR2 YFSETQ. Trimming removed 4 bases from V and 0 bases from J; junction bases left unmatched: 6.

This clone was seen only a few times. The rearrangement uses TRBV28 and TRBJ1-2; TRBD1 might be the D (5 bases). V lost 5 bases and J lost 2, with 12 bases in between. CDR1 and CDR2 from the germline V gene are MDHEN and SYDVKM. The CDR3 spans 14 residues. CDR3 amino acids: CASSTFPGNYGYTF. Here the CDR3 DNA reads TGTGCCAGCAGTACCTTCCCAGGGAACTATGGCTACACCTTC.

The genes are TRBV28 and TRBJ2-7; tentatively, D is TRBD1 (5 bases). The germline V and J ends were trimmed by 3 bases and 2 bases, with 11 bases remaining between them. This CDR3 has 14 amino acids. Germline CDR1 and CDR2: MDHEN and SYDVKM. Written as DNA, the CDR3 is TGTGCCAGCAGTTTGAGTCCAGGGCCCTACGAGCAGTACTTC. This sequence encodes CASSLSPGPYEQYF.

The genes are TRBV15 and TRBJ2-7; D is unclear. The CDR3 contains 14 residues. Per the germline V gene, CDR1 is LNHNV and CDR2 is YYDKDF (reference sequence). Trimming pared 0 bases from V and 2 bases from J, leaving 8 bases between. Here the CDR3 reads CATSRDLSPYEQYF. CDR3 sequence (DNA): TGTGCCACCAGCAGAGATTTAAGCCCCTACGAGCAGTACTTC.

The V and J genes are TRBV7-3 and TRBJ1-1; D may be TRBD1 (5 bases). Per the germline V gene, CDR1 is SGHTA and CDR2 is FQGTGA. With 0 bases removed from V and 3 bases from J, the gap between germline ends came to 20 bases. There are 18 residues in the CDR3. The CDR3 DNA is TGTGCCAGCAGCTTAACGGGCGGGATTCTTGGGGCTCACACTGAAGCTTTCTTT. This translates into CASSLTGGILGAHTEAFF.

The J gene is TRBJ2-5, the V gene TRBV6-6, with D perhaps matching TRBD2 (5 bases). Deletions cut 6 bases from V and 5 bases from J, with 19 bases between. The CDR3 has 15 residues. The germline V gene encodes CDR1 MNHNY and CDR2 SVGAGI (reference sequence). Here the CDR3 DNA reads TGTGCCAGCAGCAAACCCCGACGACTAATGGAGACCCAGTACTTC. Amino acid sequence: CASSKPRRLMETQYF.

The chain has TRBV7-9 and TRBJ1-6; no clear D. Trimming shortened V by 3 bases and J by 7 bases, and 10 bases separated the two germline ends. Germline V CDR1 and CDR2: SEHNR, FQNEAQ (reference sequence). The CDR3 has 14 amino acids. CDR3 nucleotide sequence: TGTGCCAGCAGCTTTCAGGAGGCAAATTCACCCCTCCACTTT. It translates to CASSFQEANSPLHF.

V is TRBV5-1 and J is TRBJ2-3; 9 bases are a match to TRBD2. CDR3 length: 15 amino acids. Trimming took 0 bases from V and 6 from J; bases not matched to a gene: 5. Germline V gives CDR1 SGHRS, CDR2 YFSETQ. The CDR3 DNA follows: TGCGCCAGCAGCTTGGAGAGGCGGGAGGGGGATACGCAGTATTTT. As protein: CASSLERREGDTQYF. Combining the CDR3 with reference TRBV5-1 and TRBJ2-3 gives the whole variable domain KAGVTQTPRYLIKTRGQQVTLSCSPISGHRSVSWYQQTPGQGLQFLFEYFSETQRNKGNFPGRFSGRQFSNSRSEMNVSTLELGDSALYLCASSLERREGDTQYFGPGTRLTVL.

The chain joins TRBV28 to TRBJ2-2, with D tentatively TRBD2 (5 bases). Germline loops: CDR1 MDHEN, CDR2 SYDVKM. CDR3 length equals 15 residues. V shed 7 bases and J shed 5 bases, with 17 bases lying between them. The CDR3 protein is CASNLIRGRTGELFF. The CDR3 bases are TGTGCCAGCAATTTGATCCGGGGTAGGACCGGGGAGCTGTTTTTT.

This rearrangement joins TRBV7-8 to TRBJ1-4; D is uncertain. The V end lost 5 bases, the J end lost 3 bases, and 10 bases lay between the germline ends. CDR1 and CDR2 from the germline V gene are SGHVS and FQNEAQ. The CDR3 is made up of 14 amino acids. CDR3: CASSPPRANEKLFF. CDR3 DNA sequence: TGTGCCAGCAGCCCCCCGCGGGCTAATGAAAAACTGTTTTTT.

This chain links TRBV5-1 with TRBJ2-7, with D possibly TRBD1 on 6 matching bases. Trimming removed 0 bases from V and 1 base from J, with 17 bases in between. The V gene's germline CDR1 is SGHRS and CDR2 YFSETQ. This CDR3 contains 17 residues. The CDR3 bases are TGCGCCAGCAGCTTGGGGAGGTACAGGGAGTGGTCCTACGAGCAGTACTTC. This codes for CASSLGRYREWSYEQYF.

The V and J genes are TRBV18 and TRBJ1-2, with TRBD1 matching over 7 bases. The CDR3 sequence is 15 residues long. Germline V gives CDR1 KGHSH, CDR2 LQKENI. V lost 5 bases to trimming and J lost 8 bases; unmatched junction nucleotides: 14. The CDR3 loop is CASSSEQTGQGGYTF. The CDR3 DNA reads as TGTGCCAGCTCATCAGAACAGACAGGGCAGGGAGGCTACACCTTC. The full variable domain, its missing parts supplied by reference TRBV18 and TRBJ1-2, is NAGVMQNPRHLVRRRGQEARLRCSPMKGHSHVYWYRQLPEEGLKFMVYLQKENIIDESGMPKERFSAEFPKEGPSILRIQQVVRGDSAAYFCASSSEQTGQGGYTFGSGTRLTVV.

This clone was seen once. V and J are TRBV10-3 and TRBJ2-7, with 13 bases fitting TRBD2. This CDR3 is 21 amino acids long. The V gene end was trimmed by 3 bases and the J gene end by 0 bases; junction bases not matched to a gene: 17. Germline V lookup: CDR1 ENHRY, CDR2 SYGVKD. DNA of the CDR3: TGTGCCATCAGTGAACGGGACCTCACTAGCGGGAGGGCCAAATTCTCCTACGAGCAGTACTTC. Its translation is CAISERDLTSGRAKFSYEQYF.

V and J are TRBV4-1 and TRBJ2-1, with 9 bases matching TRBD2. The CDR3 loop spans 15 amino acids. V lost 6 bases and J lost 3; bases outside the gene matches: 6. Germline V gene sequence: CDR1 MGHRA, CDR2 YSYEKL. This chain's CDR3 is CASRGLADIYNEQFF. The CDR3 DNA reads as TGCGCCAGCAGGGGACTAGCTGATATCTACAATGAGCAGTTCTTC.

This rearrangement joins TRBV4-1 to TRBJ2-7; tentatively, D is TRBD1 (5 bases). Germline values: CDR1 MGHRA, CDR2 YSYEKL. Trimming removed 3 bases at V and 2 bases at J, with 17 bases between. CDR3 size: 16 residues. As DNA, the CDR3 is TGCGCCAGCAGCCATATAAAGGCAGGGATTGCCTACGAGCAGTACTTC. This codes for CASSHIKAGIAYEQYF.

The CDR3 region has the DNA TGTGCCAGCAGCTTAACTAGCGGGAGAGAGTACGAGCAGTACTTC. Its translation: CASSLTSGREYEQYF. The rearrangement links TRBV7-6 to TRBJ2-7, with 11 bases matching TRBD2. The CDR3 is 15 amino acids. The germline gives CDR1 SGHVS, CDR2 FNYEAQ. V was clipped by 2 bases and J by 4 bases; unmatched bases: 4.

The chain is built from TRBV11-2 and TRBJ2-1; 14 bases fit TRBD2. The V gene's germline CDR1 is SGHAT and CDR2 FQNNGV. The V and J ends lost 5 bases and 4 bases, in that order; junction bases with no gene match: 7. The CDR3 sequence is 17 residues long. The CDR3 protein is CASSPLTSGRGYNEQFF. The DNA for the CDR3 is TGTGCCAGCAGCCCGCTGACTAGCGGGAGGGGTTACAATGAGCAGTTCTTC.

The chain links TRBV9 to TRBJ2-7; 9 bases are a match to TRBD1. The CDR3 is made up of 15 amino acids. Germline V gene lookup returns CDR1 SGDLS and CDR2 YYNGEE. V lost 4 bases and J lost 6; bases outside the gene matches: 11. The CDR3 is CASSPTDRGASEQYF. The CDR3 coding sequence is TGTGCCAGCAGCCCCACGGACAGGGGAGCTAGCGAGCAGTACTTC.

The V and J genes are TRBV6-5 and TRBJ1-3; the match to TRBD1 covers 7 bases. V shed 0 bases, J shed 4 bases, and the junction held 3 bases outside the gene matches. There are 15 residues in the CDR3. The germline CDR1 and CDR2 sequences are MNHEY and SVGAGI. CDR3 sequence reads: CASSYSTGTGNTIYF. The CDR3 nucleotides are TGTGCCAGCAGTTACTCGACAGGGACAGGAAACACCATATATTTT.